One sample yielded the 27 T cell receptor beta chains listed below, sequenced in a study of graft-versus-host responses after intestinal transplantation. Produced via immunoSEQ multiplex PCR; TCRdb's table is partial and in-frame only. The sample lists about 89,000 clones, 85% to 95% occurring once. These receptors lack a known antigen. The sample was unstimulated CD8+ T cells sorted from spleen or lymph node cells, taken before intestinal transplant. Receptor source: a human donor who received an intestinal transplant.

This rearrangement joins TRBV4-1 to TRBJ2-2; 7 bases fit TRBD2. Germline V lookup: CDR1 MGHRA, CDR2 YSYEKL. The CDR3 spans 14 residues. Trimming at V came to 0 bases and at J to 6 bases, leaving 1 base not matched to a gene. The DNA of the CDR3 is TGCGCCAGCAGCCAAGAGGGGGGGTCCGGGGAGCTGTTTTTT. It is translated as CASSQEGGSGELFF.

The chain uses TRBV6-5 and TRBJ1-2; D is possibly TRBD1 (6 bases). The CDR3 extends over 13 amino acids. Trimming shortened V by 5 bases and J by 7 bases, and 14 bases separated the two germline ends. Per the germline V gene, CDR1 is MNHEY and CDR2 is SVGAGI. CDR3 nucleotides: TGTGCCAGCAGTCAAACAGGGTCGAGTGGCTACACCTTC. Translated: CASSQTGSSGYTF.

This rearrangement joins TRBV7-8 to TRBJ1-5; TRBD1 aligns across 7 bases. V gave up 5 bases and J gave up 0 bases; unmatched junction bases: 7. There are 16 residues in the CDR3. Germline CDR1 reads SGHVS; CDR2 reads FQNEAQ. The CDR3 DNA is TGTGCCAGCAGCCCCTTCCGACAGGGTAGCAATCAGCCCCAGCATTTT. This gives the protein CASSPFRQGSNQPQHF. Based on the CDR3 plus reference TRBV7-8 and TRBJ1-5, the full variable domain is GAGVSQSPRYKVAKRGQDVALRCDPISGHVSLFWYQQALGQGPEFLTYFQNEAQLDKSGLPSDRFFAERPEGSVSTLKIQRTQQEDSAVYLCASSPFRQGSNQPQHFGDGTRLSIL.

The gene calls are TRBV11-2 and TRBJ2-7; 7 nucleotides agree with TRBD1. The ends lost 1 base at V and 1 base at J; junction bases unmatched: 10. CDR3 length: 17 residues. In germline, CDR1 is SGHAT, CDR2 FQNNGV. DNA for the CDR3: TGTGCCAGCAGCTTAGCCCCATGGGGACAGAGTTCCTACGAGCAGTACTTC. This gives the protein CASSLAPWGQSSYEQYF. Combining the CDR3 with reference TRBV11-2 and TRBJ2-7 gives the whole variable domain EAGVAQSPRYKIIEKRQSVAFWCNPISGHATLYWYQQILGQGPKLLIQFQNNGVVDDSQLPKDRFSAERLKGVDSTLKIQPAKLEDSAVYLCASSLAPWGQSSYEQYFGPGTRLTVT.

The chain recombines TRBV10-1 with TRBJ1-3, with D uncertain. The germline gives CDR1 WNHNN, CDR2 SYGVQD (reference sequence). The length of the CDR3 is 14 residues. The V and J ends lost 8 bases and 2 bases respectively, with 13 bases between them. CDR3 amino acids: CASLRGQTGNTIYF. DNA for the CDR3: TGCGCCAGCCTACGCGGGCAGACTGGAAACACCATATATTTT.

V usage is TRBV7-2 and J usage is TRBJ2-1, with 9 positions matching TRBD1. CDR1 and CDR2 from the germline V gene are SGHTA and FQGNSA. The CDR3 spans 16 residues. J lost 7 bases, V lost 5 bases, and 12 bases had no gene match. The CDR3 loop is CASSRVGQGFLNEQFF. The CDR3 nucleotides read TGTGCCAGCAGCCGAGTTGGACAGGGGTTTTTGAATGAGCAGTTCTTC.

The J gene is TRBJ2-7, the V gene TRBV7-9, with D perhaps matching TRBD1 (6 bases). Germline lookup yields CDR1 SEHNR and CDR2 FQNEAQ (reference sequence). V dropped 4 bases and J dropped 4 bases, with 29 bases sitting between them. CDR3 length: 19 amino acids. The CDR3 sequence is CASSSVTTEQGSVPYEQYF. In nucleotides, the CDR3 is TGTGCCAGCAGCTCAGTTACGACCGAACAGGGCTCCGTACCGTACGAGCAGTACTTC.

The gene calls are TRBV16 and TRBJ2-7; weak D call: TRBD1 (5 bases). This CDR3 is 15 amino acids long. V was pared by 0 bases and J by 5 bases, with 14 bases between. Per germline, CDR1 KGHSY and CDR2 FQNENV. The CDR3 is CASSQSSGFGHEQYF. The CDR3 region has the DNA TGTGCCAGCAGCCAATCTTCAGGGTTTGGCCACGAGCAGTACTTC.

The chain uses TRBV27 and TRBJ2-1; 11 bases match TRBD2. V lost 6 bases, J lost 14 bases, and 15 bases stayed unmatched. This CDR3 has 15 residues. Germline-derived CDR1 and CDR2 are MNHEY and SMNVEV (reference sequence). CDR3 protein: CASRSGLADIGRKFF. The CDR3 DNA is TGTGCCAGCAGATCGGGACTAGCGGATATTGGGCGTAAGTTCTTC.

This rearrangement joins TRBV2 to TRBJ1-2, with TRBD1 identical over 10 bases. Germline V gene sequence: CDR1 SNHLY, CDR2 FYNNEI. CDR3 length: 16 amino acids. V lost 9 bases, J lost 13 bases, and 23 bases stayed unmatched. This chain's CDR3 is CASNLLRSRDRGLGTF. DNA of the CDR3: TGTGCCAGTAACTTACTTCGCAGCCGGGACAGGGGTTTGGGCACCTTC.

This clone was detected once. The rearrangement uses TRBV7-9 and TRBJ1-2; the D gene is possibly TRBD1 (5 bases). V was shortened by 4 bases and J by 8 bases, with 23 bases between the two germline ends. The germline gives CDR1 SEHNR, CDR2 FQNEAQ (reference sequence). The CDR3 covers 16 residues. CDR3 in amino acids: CASSSSLGTFKGGYTF. CDR3 DNA sequence: TGTGCCAGCAGCTCCAGCCTCGGGACTTTCAAGGGGGGCTACACCTTC.

The CDR3 protein is CASSGLTGGEETQYF. The CDR3 DNA reads TGTGCCAGCAGCGGGTTAACAGGGGGGGAAGAGACCCAGTACTTC. V usage is TRBV5-4 and J usage is TRBJ2-5; D may be TRBD1 (8 bases). With 4 bases removed from V and 3 bases from J, the gap between germline ends came to 16 bases. The CDR3 contains 15 residues. Germline V gives CDR1 SGHNT, CDR2 YYREEE (reference sequence).

V usage is TRBV19 and J usage is TRBJ2-3; 7 bases fit TRBD2. V gave up 2 bases and J gave up 0 bases; unmatched junction bases: 5. Germline CDR1 is LNHDA and CDR2 is SQIVND (reference sequence). CDR3 length: 16 amino acids. CDR3 coding DNA: TGTGCCAGTAGTATAAGACTAGCCTCTAGCACAGATACGCAGTATTTT. Translated, it gives CASSIRLASSTDTQYF.

V and J are TRBV25-1 and TRBJ1-1; possibly TRBD1 for D (6 bases). Trimming shortened V by 3 bases and J by 3 bases, and 14 bases separated the two germline ends. The CDR3 is 15 residues long. Germline V gives CDR1 MGHDK, CDR2 SYGVNS. This CDR3 is CASSEGPGVDTEAFF. The CDR3 coding sequence is TGTGCCAGCAGTGAGGGGCCAGGGGTCGACACTGAAGCTTTCTTT.

CDR3 DNA: TGCGCCAGTGTCCGGGAAAAAGGCTACACCTTC. Translation: CASVREKGYTF. The genes are TRBV23-1 and TRBJ1-2; the D is unclear. TRBV23-1 carries the ORF label, with uncertain function. The CDR3 has 11 residues. V was pared by 9 bases and J by 8 bases, with 13 bases between.

This rearrangement joins TRBV7-8 to TRBJ2-7, with D unclear. This CDR3 is built from 12 residues. Trimming cost V 0 bases and J 7 bases, with 7 bases left between them. Germline loops: CDR1 SGHVS, CDR2 FQNEAQ. The CDR3 DNA follows: TGTGCCAGCAGCTTAGCGCCCGGGGAGCAGTACTTC. As protein: CASSLAPGEQYF.

V is TRBV7-9 and J is TRBJ1-1, with TRBD1 as a possible D gene (6 bases). Trimming cost V 4 bases and J 4 bases, with 10 bases left between them. The CDR3 length is 13 residues. The germline CDR1 and CDR2 sequences are SEHNR and FQNEAQ (reference sequence). CDR3 DNA sequence: TGTGCCAGCAGCTCGTCAGGGGTCACTGAAGCTTTCTTT. Translation: CASSSSGVTEAFF.

The J gene is TRBJ2-7, the V gene TRBV7-8, with D possibly being TRBD2 (6 bases). V shed 5 bases and J shed 4 bases, with 18 bases lying between them. From germline, CDR1 is SGHVS and CDR2 FQNEAQ. The CDR3 extends over 15 amino acids. The CDR3 here is CASSLNTGLFYEQYF. CDR3 DNA: TGTGCCAGCAGCCTCAACACGGGACTCTTTTACGAGCAGTACTTC.

J is TRBJ2-3 and V is TRBV9; D gene unclear. Germline CDR1 SGDLS, CDR2 YYNGEE. V lost 2 bases and J lost 5, with 12 bases in between. The CDR3 runs 14 residues. The CDR3 loop is CASSVLTIGDTQYF. The CDR3 DNA reads as TGTGCCAGCAGCGTTCTTACGATCGGAGATACGCAGTATTTT.

The chain employs TRBV19 and TRBJ1-2, with TRBD1 identical over 9 bases. Trimming took 5 bases from V and 6 from J; bases not matched to a gene: 1. This CDR3 is 12 amino acids long. Germline-derived CDR1 and CDR2 are LNHDA and SQIVND (reference sequence). The CDR3 sequence: CASSGTGNGYTF. For the CDR3, the DNA is TGTGCCAGTAGTGGGACAGGGAATGGCTACACCTTC.

The chain links TRBV7-9 to TRBJ2-7; a possible D gene is TRBD2 (6 bases). The CDR3 is 14 amino acids. The germline V gene encodes CDR1 SEHNR and CDR2 FQNEAQ (reference sequence). Trimming left V 3 bases short and J 1 base short, with 10 bases between. In nucleotides, the CDR3 is TGTGCCAGCAGCTTTAGCGGTGCTTCCTACGAGCAGTACTTC. This codes for CASSFSGASYEQYF. The full variable domain, with the rest looked up from reference TRBV7-9 and TRBJ2-7, is DTGVSQNPRHKITKRGQNVTFRCDPISEHNRLYWYRQTLGQGPEFLTYFQNEAQLEKSRLLSDRFSAERPKGSFSTLEIQRTEQGDSAMYLCASSFSGASYEQYFGPGTRLTVT.

The genes are TRBV30 and TRBJ2-2; D uncertain. Germline loops: CDR1 GTSNPN, CDR2 SVGIG (reference sequence). The CDR3 covers 13 residues. The V end was cut by 0 bases, the J end by 4 bases, with 6 bases between. As DNA, the CDR3 is TGTGCCTGGAGTGTCATGGCCACCGGGGAGCTGTTTTTT. It specifies CAWSVMATGELFF.

The chain uses TRBV7-2 and TRBJ1-2; D not resolved. V lost 5 bases and J lost 8, with 21 bases in between. The V gene's germline CDR1 is SGHTA and CDR2 FQGNSA. CDR3 size: 15 residues. The CDR3 DNA sequence: TGTGCCAGCAGCCTCCCTGATAGATGGGAGGAAGGCTACACCTTC. This encodes CASSLPDRWEEGYTF.

The rearrangement links TRBV4-3 to TRBJ2-1, with D unclear. Trimming cost V 0 bases and J 9 bases, with 12 bases left between them. Per germline, CDR1 LGHNA and CDR2 YSLEER. The CDR3 has 14 residues. The CDR3: CASSQDRPPSEQFF. CDR3 bases: TGCGCCAGCAGCCAAGATCGTCCTCCCAGTGAGCAGTTCTTC.

The rearrangement uses TRBV7-8 and TRBJ1-2; perhaps TRBD1 as D (6 bases). The V gene lost 2 bases and the J gene lost 4 bases, with 14 bases spanning the gap. Germline CDR1 SGHVS, CDR2 FQNEAQ. This CDR3 spans 15 amino acids. The CDR3 DNA sequence: TGTGCCAGCAGCTTAACTACAGGGATGATCTATGGCTACACCTTC. Its protein product is CASSLTTGMIYGYTF.

The rearrangement joins TRBV6-5 to TRBJ2-7; D possibly corresponds to TRBD2 (5 bases). The CDR3 has 14 residues. Germline V gene lookup returns CDR1 MNHEY and CDR2 SVGAGI. The V and J ends lost 0 bases and 4 bases respectively, with 10 bases between them. CDR3 in amino acids: CASSYSEGGYEQYF. The CDR3 nucleotides are TGTGCCAGCAGTTACTCCGAAGGAGGTTACGAGCAGTACTTC.

The chain combines TRBV27 with TRBJ2-7; the D is unclear. The ends were cut back, 8 bases at V and 1 base at J, with 21 bases in the middle. Germline assignment: CDR1 MNHEY and CDR2 SMNVEV (reference sequence). This CDR3 comprises 16 residues. The CDR3 DNA sequence: TGTGCCAGCGCGGATCGAGACCCTACGTTATCCTACGAGCAGTACTTC. This codes for CASADRDPTLSYEQYF.